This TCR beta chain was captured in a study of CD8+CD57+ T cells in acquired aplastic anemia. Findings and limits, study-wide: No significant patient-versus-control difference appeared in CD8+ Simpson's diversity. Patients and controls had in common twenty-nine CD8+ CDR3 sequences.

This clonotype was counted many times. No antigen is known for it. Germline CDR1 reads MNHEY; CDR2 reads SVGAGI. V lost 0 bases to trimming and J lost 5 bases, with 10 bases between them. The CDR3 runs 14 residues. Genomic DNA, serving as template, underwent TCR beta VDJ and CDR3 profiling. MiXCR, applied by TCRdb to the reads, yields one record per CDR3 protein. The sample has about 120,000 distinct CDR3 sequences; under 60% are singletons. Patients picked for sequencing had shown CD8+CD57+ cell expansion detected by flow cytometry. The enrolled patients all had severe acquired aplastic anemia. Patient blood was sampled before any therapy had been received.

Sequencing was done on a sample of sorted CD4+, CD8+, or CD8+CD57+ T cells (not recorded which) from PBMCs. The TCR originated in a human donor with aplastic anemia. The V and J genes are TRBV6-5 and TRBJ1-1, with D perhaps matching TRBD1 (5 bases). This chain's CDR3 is CASSYSAGWTEAFF. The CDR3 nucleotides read TGTGCCAGCAGTTACTCGGCAGGGTGGACTGAAGCTTTCTTT.